Each of the 5 T cell receptor beta chains below was sequenced from the same sample in a study of blood T cell repertoires in COVID-19. Generated by immunoSEQ multiplex PCR, the TCRdb table keeps only in-frame clones and is missing some. This table holds roughly 120,000 clones, roughly four fifths found once. Input material: peripheral blood. Every receptor here comes from a human donor in a cohort sampled during active COVID-19.

The chain combines TRBV4-1 with TRBJ2-3, with a weak D call TRBD2 (5 bases). Per the germline V gene, CDR1 is MGHRA and CDR2 is YSYEKL. V lost 1 base to trimming and J lost 6 bases, with 14 bases between them. The CDR3 runs 15 residues. The CDR3 loop is CASSQVGSGPDTQYF. The CDR3 DNA sequence: TGCGCCAGCAGCCAAGTGGGAAGCGGACCCGATACGCAGTATTTT.

The V and J genes are TRBV11-2 and TRBJ2-3; the match to TRBD2 covers 8 bases. Trimming took 3 bases from V and 5 from J; bases not matched to a gene: 7. This CDR3 region has 15 residues. The germline V gene has CDR1 SGHAT and CDR2 FQNNGV. The CDR3 bases are TGTGCCAGCAGCTTCCTGGGACTAGAGGTAGATACGCAGTATTTT. Translation: CASSFLGLEVDTQYF.

The chain recombines TRBV6-2 or TRBV6-3 with TRBJ2-7, with D perhaps matching TRBD1 (6 bases). The CDR3 covers 14 residues. Looked up from germline, CDR1 is MNHEY and CDR2 is SVGEGT. V dropped 6 bases and J dropped 5 bases, with 17 bases sitting between them. CDR3 bases: TGTGCCAGCAGCCAATACACAGGGTCCGACGAGCAGTACTTC. Protein sequence: CASSQYTGSDEQYF.

This clone was found a few times. This chain uses TRBV20-1 with TRBJ2-7, with 7 bases lining up with TRBD1. This CDR3 is built from 14 residues. Per germline, CDR1 DFQATT and CDR2 SNEGSKA (reference sequence). With 3 bases clipped from V and 9 bases from J, the junction kept 14 bases outside the gene matches. The CDR3 loop reads CSASLTGSVSAQYF. In nucleotides, the CDR3 is TGCAGTGCTAGTTTGACAGGGTCAGTCTCGGCGCAGTACTTC.

This clone was observed once. V gene TRBV2 combines with J gene TRBJ1-6, with D perhaps matching TRBD1 (6 bases). The CDR3 sequence is 16 residues long. Looked up from germline, CDR1 is SNHLY and CDR2 is FYNNEI. Trimming cost V 9 bases and J 0 bases, with 15 bases left between them. Here the CDR3 DNA reads TGTGCCAGACGGGACACGCCGAGCTCCTATAATTCACCCCTCCACTTT. Its protein product is CARRDTPSSYNSPLHF.